This T cell receptor beta chain originates from a study of vaccination and CD4 T cells after COVID-19 (dated by TCRdb to between 2021 and 2024). Some background on the complete study: Every convalescent patient had a positive nasal swab PCR test for SARS-CoV-2, with mild disease in roughly ten patients and severe disease in one. Post-COVID blood samples from convalescent patients were collected a median of roughly 100 days after diagnosis, with a range of about 35 to 161 days. In 10 COVID-19 convalescent patients and a handful of infection-naive healthy vaccine recipients, researchers compared the spike-specific CD4+ TCR repertoire from before mRNA vaccination with the repertoire from after. The cultures were stimulated with overlapping spike peptide pools from SARS-CoV-2 and from the common cold coronaviruses HCoV-NL63, HCoV-OC43 and HCoV-229E. Six males and four females were included in the convalescent cohort, with two Hispanic individuals, seven Caucasians, two Asians and one multiracial person represented. Two doses of either the Pfizer-BioNTech BNT162b2 vaccine (n=8) or the Moderna mRNA-1273 vaccine (n=2) were administered to participants. In control cultures, a CEFX viral epitope pool was used as positive control, an HIV-1 Nef peptide pool was used as negative control, or no peptide was added. The time from the second vaccine dose to post-vaccine blood sampling had a median of approximately 72 days and ranged from about 12 to 241 days.

Receptor amplification or capture employed PCR. At the Johns Hopkins FTIC core, DNA from the cultured CD4+ T cells underwent TCR sequencing with the Oncomine TCR Beta short-read assay. The QIAamp micro DNA kit was used to extract genomic DNA from the cultured CD4+ T cells. The Oncomine TCR Beta libraries from cultured CD4+ T cells were pooled using unique dual indexes and then sequenced on an Illumina iSeq 100. Turning to the authors' computational methods: Non-productive sequences were removed, and CDR3s that did not start with C, did not end with F or W, or were shorter than 7 amino acids were discarded. Antigen-specific clonotypes were identified using the MANAFEST web application through comparison of peptide-stimulated wells with reference and other culture wells. Positive clones required FDR below 0.05, an odds ratio above 5, and productive frequency above 0.1% in at least two of three replicate wells. A clonotype counted as cross-reactive if it showed significant expansion both in the SARS-CoV-2 spike wells and in at least one common cold coronavirus spike condition. Using R version 3.6.1, CDR3 homology was evaluated through Levenshtein distances (stringdist) along with unrooted phylogenetic trees (ape). The raw public reads went through TCRdb reprocessing: fastp at Q25, MiXCR clone calling, in-frame beta chains kept. Every CDR3 protein is listed once, alongside the most common genes and DNA of its rows. The V and J calls here are based on TCRdb, not the publication. The sample includes about 14,000 distinct CDR3 sequences, with around 50% observed a single time. The ten largest account for over 15% of the sample.

The treatment or condition label of this sample denotes: approximately 9-day PBMC culture with coronavirus spike peptide pools or control peptides (ViraFEST assay). The ViraFEST assay was used in the study, in which antigen-specific T cells were expanded with peptide pools and expanded clonotypes were subsequently identified by TCR sequencing. The convalescent patients' positive SARS-CoV-2 PCR tests fell between March and December 2020, which was before the Alpha, Beta and Delta variants emerged in the United States. Roughly 2.1 million PBMCs per well were cultured in IMDM with roughly 5% human AB serum and approximately 10 IU/ml IL-2, plus 10 ug/ml peptide pools. On days 3 and 7, half of the culture medium was replaced with fresh IL-2-containing medium. After roughly nine days of culture, CD4+ T cells were isolated by negative selection using the EasySep CD4+ T cell isolation kit. PBMCs were separated from whole blood using Ficoll-Paque Plus gradient centrifugation and then either used fresh or cryopreserved at -140C. Triplicate wells were generally used for each culture condition.

V sheds 4 bases and J sheds 3 bases, leaving 12 bases between their ends. Reading the germline V gene (reference sequence) gives CDR1 DFQATT and CDR2 SNEGSKA. The CDR3 covers 14 residues, taking in both the cysteine and the phenylalanine. This entry keeps only the CDR3 DNA: 42 bases, framed from base 1. As concerns this clonotype: Its antigen remains undetermined. No quality values exist for individual bases; no much larger clone is one base distant.

Study-level results and caveats: In convalescent patients, a median around 86% of post-vaccine SARS-CoV-2-reactive clones were detected only after vaccination, and vaccine-specific priming was suggested by this finding. Only a relatively small number of convalescent patients were included in the study, and early timepoints following natural infection were not analyzed. Of the vaccine-specific clones in convalescent patients, 304 of 307, or nearly all, reacted only to SARS-CoV-2 spike and did not cross-react with common cold coronaviruses. Although the median number of SARS-CoV-2-reactive clonotypes went up from around 20 after infection to approximately 40 after vaccination, the increase was not significant.

The sequencing sample was made of CD4+ T cells from blood, cultured in vitro. Here the chain combines TRBV20-1 and TRBJ1-4, with the D gene too uncertain to name. This TCR was sampled from a human donor who had recovered from COVID-19. CDR3 reads: CSAKHWRSNEKLFF. The DNA sequence is TGCAGTGCTAAACACTGGCGGTCTAATGAAAAACTGTTTTTT.